Following are 5 T cell receptor beta chains from one sample sequenced in a study of response to subunit inactivated influenza vaccine. Via MiXCR, TCRdb re-called the RT-PCR reads, giving one row per CDR3 protein. The data show 500,000 to 550,000 distinct CDR3 sequences, under 30% seen once. The data also belong to a second study, concerning T cells expressing NK-cell markers. That study reports: cDNA encoding TCR beta was synthesized via 5'RACE template switching incorporating UMIs.

Here the sequenced sample was CD4+ T cells sorted from PBMCs, taken approximately 12 days after vaccination. These receptors were taken from a man aged 45-65 years who received an inactivated influenza vaccine.

This clonotype showed up just a few times. V is TRBV29-1 and J is TRBJ2-3, with D possibly TRBD1 on 6 matching bases. The CDR3 loop spans 13 amino acids. Germline V CDR1 and CDR2: SQVTM, ANQGSEA. V was clipped by 8 bases and J by 1 base, with 13 bases between them. DNA for the CDR3: TGCAGCACGAGAGGGGGAGGCACAGATACGCAGTATTTT. Amino acids: CSTRGGGTDTQYF.

This sequence joins TRBV20-1 and TRBJ2-1; 8 positions agree with TRBD2. This CDR3 is 13 amino acids long. CDR1 is DFQATT and CDR2 is SNEGSKA in the germline V gene (reference sequence). With V trimmed by 2 bases and J by 6 bases, 3 bases remained unmatched. CDR3 in amino acids: CSARFSGTNEQFF. The CDR3 nucleotides read TGCAGTGCTAGATTTAGCGGGACCAATGAGCAGTTCTTC.

This clonotype was seen only a few times. CDR3 protein: CASTPSSQETQYF. DNA of the CDR3: TGTGCCAGCACCCCAAGTTCCCAAGAGACCCAGTACTTC. The chain is built from TRBV7-9 and TRBJ2-5; D gene unclear. This CDR3 contains 13 residues. Germline V lookup: CDR1 SEHNR, CDR2 FQNEAQ (reference sequence). The V end lost 7 bases, the J end lost 1 base, and 10 bases lay between the germline ends.

DNA for the CDR3: TGTGCCAGCAGCTTAGACCCGTTTAGACAGGGGGCCGACTATGGCTACACCTTC. Amino acid sequence: CASSLDPFRQGADYGYTF. The V gene is TRBV11-2, the J gene TRBJ1-2; TRBD1 matches 10 bases. The V and J ends lost 0 bases and 3 bases, in that order; junction bases with no gene match: 10. CDR1 is SGHAT and CDR2 is FQNNGV in the germline V gene. This CDR3 is 18 amino acids long. The whole variable domain, filled in from reference TRBV11-2 and TRBJ1-2, reads EAGVAQSPRYKIIEKRQSVAFWCNPISGHATLYWYQQILGQGPKLLIQFQNNGVVDDSQLPKDRFSAERLKGVDSTLKIQPAKLEDSAVYLCASSLDPFRQGADYGYTFGSGTRLTVV.

V is TRBV20-1 and J is TRBJ1-3, with TRBD1 matching 7 bases. Germline V gene sequence: CDR1 DFQATT, CDR2 SNEGSKA (reference sequence). V dropped 5 bases and J dropped 3; count of bases not matched to a gene: 1. This CDR3 region has 12 residues. The CDR3 protein is CSAGTDGNTIYF. The CDR3 DNA reads as TGCAGTGCTGGGACAGATGGAAACACCATATATTTT.